A selection of T cell receptor beta chains follows, all from one sample in a study of T cell responses to AZD1222 COVID-19 vaccine. Sequencing was performed with immunoSEQ multiplex PCR; in TCRdb, only in-frame clones are kept and a portion is missing. The repertoire holds some 150,000 clones, with approximately 90% as singletons. The sequences come from peripheral blood, collected on day 0 of AZD1222 vaccination. Every receptor here comes from an adult in good health. Each CDR3 is given with its conserved first and last residue. Fields, in order: D gene, clone size, V gene, J gene, CDR3 DNA, CDR3 protein. A D gene is named only where the DNA matches it firmly. Clone size is stated in some rows and not others, as once, few, many or a class when expanded.

>NA|NA|TRBV28|TRBJ2-7
TGTGCCAGCAGTTTACTAGGTACCCCCTACGAGCAGTACTTC
CASSLLGTPYEQYF
>NA|once|TRBV6-1|TRBJ2-7
TGTGCCAGCCGTGACCTCGCCTACGAGCAGTACTTC
CASRDLAYEQYF
>NA|NA|TRBV15|TRBJ2-3
TGTGCCTCCAGGGGCCCTATCACAGATACGCAGTATTTT
CASRGPITDTQYF
>NA|once|TRBV19|TRBJ1-5
TGTGCCACCTCGGGGCAGGGAAAGGGTCAGCCCCAGCATTTT
CATSGQGKGQPQHF
>TRBD1|NA|TRBV4-3|TRBJ1-5
TGCGCCAGCAGCCCGGACAGGGGGCGTTGGGAGCCCCAGCATTTT
CASSPDRGRWEPQHF
>NA|once|TRBV27|TRBJ2-7
TGTGCCAGCAGTAAACAAAAATCCGGGACAACTCCCTACGAGCAGTACTTC
CASSKQKSGTTPYEQYF
>TRBD1|once|TRBV5-4|TRBJ1-3
TGTGCCAGCAGCCACCCAACAGGGGCTGCTGGAAACACCATATATTTT
CASSHPTGAAGNTIYF
>NA|NA|TRBV18|TRBJ1-3
TGTGCCAGCTCACCGTTACAGGCACTCTCTGGAAACACCATATATTTT
CASSPLQALSGNTIYF
>NA|NA|TRBV27|TRBJ2-1
TGTGCCAGCAGTTCCTTGCCGGGCCATGGGGGGTCTTGGGGCAATGAGCAGTTCTTC
CASSSLPGHGGSWGNEQFF
>NA|NA|TRBV5-5|TRBJ2-7
TGTGCCAGCAGCTTTAGGCCCGGGACATGGTACGAGCAGTACTTC
CASSFRPGTWYEQYF
>TRBD2|NA|TRBV5-1|TRBJ2-7
TGCGCCAGCAGCAAAGGACTAGCGGCCTACGAGCAGTACTTC
CASSKGLAAYEQYF
>NA|few|TRBV5-6|TRBJ2-6
TGTGCCAGCAGCCCGAGGGGTGTTCGCGGTGGGGCCAACGTCCTGACTTTC
CASSPRGVRGGANVLTF
>NA|NA|TRBV7-3|TRBJ2-1
TGTGCCAGCAGCTTAGGAAGTGAGCAGTTCTTC
CASSLGSEQFF
>TRBD2|NA|TRBV11-2|TRBJ2-5
TGTGCCAGCAGCTTGGGGGGGAAGACCCAGTACTTC
CASSLGGKTQYF
>NA|NA|TRBV6-6|TRBJ2-7
TGTGCCAGCAGCCCAGACACTTACGAGCAGTACTTC
CASSPDTYEQYF
>TRBD2|NA|TRBV11-3|TRBJ2-5
TGTGCCAGCAGTTTGGGACTAGGGGGAGAGACCCAGTACTTC
CASSLGLGGETQYF
>NA|NA|TRBV29-1|TRBJ2-2
TGCAGCGTTGGAGTGACAGGCGCCGGGGAGCTGTTTTTT
CSVGVTGAGELFF
>NA|NA|TRBV9|TRBJ2-1
TGTGCCAGCAGCGTATTAGATGAGCAGTTCTTC
CASSVLDEQFF
>TRBD1|few|TRBV5-1|TRBJ2-7
TGCGCCAGCAGCTTGAGAGGGGGCAGGGGAAACCTCTACGAGCAGTACTTC
CASSLRGGRGNLYEQYF
>NA|NA|TRBV6-5|TRBJ1-4
TGTGCCAGCAGTTACTTACCAACTAATGAAAAACTGTTTTTT
CASSYLPTNEKLFF
>NA|NA|TRBV28|TRBJ1-4
TGTGCCAGCAACGGGGATTCAACTAATGAAAAACTGTTTTTT
CASNGDSTNEKLFF
>NA|NA|TRBV28|TRBJ2-1
TGTGCCAGCAGTTTAGCCTTAAGTGAGCAGTTCTTC
CASSLALSEQFF
>NA|NA|TRBV6-2/TRBV6-3|TRBJ2-5
TGTGCCAGCAGTTATGGACTTCAAGAGACCCAGTACTTC
CASSYGLQETQYF
>TRBD2|NA|TRBV11-3|TRBJ2-1
TGTGCCAGCAGCTCTCTAGCGGGAGGGTTCGATGAGCAGTTCTTC
CASSSLAGGFDEQFF
>TRBD1|NA|TRBV19|TRBJ2-7
TGTGCCAGTACCCCCGGGACAGGCGGTTACGAGCAGTACTTC
CASTPGTGGYEQYF
>NA|NA|TRBV14|TRBJ1-1
TGTGCCAGCAGGCAAGGGGGGGCTGGAACTGAAGCTTTCTTT
CASRQGGAGTEAFF
>NA|NA|TRBV3-1/TRBV3-2|TRBJ1-1
TGTGCCAGCAGCCAGGGAGACAGGAACACTGAAGCTTTCTTT
CASSQGDRNTEAFF
>NA|NA|TRBV7-8|TRBJ1-4
TGTGCCAGCAGCTTAGGCTCGGGACCAACTAATGAAAAACTGTTTTTT
CASSLGSGPTNEKLFF
>TRBD1|NA|TRBV27|TRBJ1-2
TGTGCCAGCAGTGACAGGGTACATGGCTACACCTTC
CASSDRVHGYTF
>NA|NA|TRBV21-1|TRBJ2-1
TGTGCCAGCACTGACTCAACCAGAAGCCGACCCTACAATGAGCAGTTCTTC
CASTDSTRSRPYNEQFF
>TRBD2|once|TRBV11-3|TRBJ2-7
TGTGCCAGCAGACCGGGGGTAGCGGGGTACGAGCAGTACTTC
CASRPGVAGYEQYF
>NA|NA|TRBV6-5|TRBJ1-2
TGTGCCAGCCGGCTCGCCAACTATGGCTACACCTTC
CASRLANYGYTF
>TRBD1|NA|TRBV12-3/TRBV12-4|TRBJ2-7
TGTGCCAGCAGTTTAGGACAGGGCTACGAGCAGTACTTC
CASSLGQGYEQYF